Shown below are 22 T cell receptor beta chains from a single sample sequenced in a study of T cell responses to AZD1222 COVID-19 vaccine. Profiling relied on immunoSEQ multiplex PCR, and the TCRdb table lists in-frame clones only, not all of them. This table has 140,000 to 150,000 clones, 80% to 90% appearing once. The source was peripheral blood, collected on day 0 of AZD1222 vaccination. These receptor sequences come from an adult in good health.

The CDR3 sequence: CASSLGTWTDMGKNIQYF. DNA of the CDR3: TGCGCCAGCAGCTTGGGTACTTGGACCGATATGGGCAAAAACATTCAGTACTTC. This chain connects TRBV5-1 to TRBJ2-4; D remains ambiguous. Per the germline V gene, CDR1 is SGHRS and CDR2 is YFSETQ. V was shortened by 0 bases and J by 3 bases, with 19 bases between the two germline ends. The CDR3 runs 18 residues.

The chain couples TRBV28 to TRBJ2-1; 7 positions agree with TRBD1. This CDR3 comprises 14 residues. V lost 7 bases, J lost 6 bases, and 9 bases stayed unmatched. CDR1 MDHEN and CDR2 SYDVKM come from the germline V gene. CDR3 bases: TGTGCCAGCACCGCACAGGGGTTCGTCAATGAGCAGTTCTTC. Translation gives CASTAQGFVNEQFF.

Only one count was recorded for this clone. The CDR3 protein is CASKSSGFGTPYEQYF. CDR3 nucleotide sequence: TGTGCCAGCAAATCCTCCGGATTTGGGACACCGTACGAGCAGTACTTC. The V call is TRBV28, the J call TRBJ2-7, with D possibly being TRBD1 (6 bases). Deletions cut 7 bases from V and 4 bases from J, with 23 bases between. The CDR3 loop spans 16 amino acids. The germline gives CDR1 MDHEN, CDR2 SYDVKM.

Remarks on this clone: The identical CDR3 is also encoded by other nucleotide sequences in the sample. J is TRBJ1-1 and V is TRBV9, with D uncertain. The germline V gene has CDR1 SGDLS and CDR2 YYNGEE. This CDR3 comprises 14 residues. With 0 bases removed from V and 2 bases from J, the gap between germline ends came to 8 bases. CDR3 sequence reads: CASSVAGTNTEAFF. For the CDR3, the DNA is TGTGCCAGCAGCGTAGCGGGTACAAACACTGAAGCTTTCTTT. The full variable domain, its missing parts supplied by reference TRBV9 and TRBJ1-1, is DSGVTQTPKHLITATGQRVTLRCSPRSGDLSVYWYQQSLDQGLQFLIQYYNGEERAKGNILERFSAQQFPDLHSELNLSSLELGDSALYFCASSVAGTNTEAFFGQGTRLTVV.

This chain uses TRBV5-1 with TRBJ1-5, with unresolved D. Germline V gene sequence: CDR1 SGHRS, CDR2 YFSETQ. The V end was cut by 1 base, the J end by 3 bases, with 5 bases between. The CDR3 spans 13 residues. CDR3 DNA sequence: TGCGCCAGCAGCTTGACAGTCAATCAGCCCCAGCATTTT. Protein product: CASSLTVNQPQHF.

The chain is built from TRBV6-5 and TRBJ2-7; 7 bases are a match to TRBD1. The CDR3 sequence is 13 residues long. Looked up from germline, CDR1 is MNHEY and CDR2 is SVGAGI. In DNA form, the CDR3 reads TGTGCGGGTCGAGGGCAGGGGGCCTACGAGCAGTACTTC. As protein: CAGRGQGAYEQYF.

The CDR3 coding sequence is TGTGCCAGCAGCTTAGCTAGCGGGGGGGCTATCGGGGAGCTGTTTTTT. Translating it yields CASSLASGGAIGELFF. V gene TRBV7-2 combines with J gene TRBJ2-2; TRBD2 matches 11 bases. The CDR3 spans 16 residues. V lost 0 bases and J lost 7; bases outside the gene matches: 4. Germline V gives CDR1 SGHTA, CDR2 FQGNSA.

J is TRBJ1-6 and V is TRBV7-8; 10 nucleotides agree with TRBD1. Germline assignment: CDR1 SGHVS and CDR2 FQNEAQ. Trimming cost V 5 bases and J 7 bases; bases outside gene matches: 5. The CDR3 is 15 amino acids. The CDR3 DNA reads as TGTGCCAGCAGCCGAGGACAGGGGGGCAATTCACCCCTCCACTTT. Amino acid sequence: CASSRGQGGNSPLHF. Complete variable domain (other parts from reference TRBV7-8 and TRBJ1-6): GAGVSQSPRYKVAKRGQDVALRCDPISGHVSLFWYQQALGQGPEFLTYFQNEAQLDKSGLPSDRFFAERPEGSVSTLKIQRTQQEDSAVYLCASSRGQGGNSPLHFGNGTRLTVT.

In regard to this clone: A read error may produce the germline difference seen at one junction end. DNA of the CDR3: TGTGCCAGCACTTTAGGGACAGTCCTTCCCCTCTATGGCTACACCTTC. Translating gives CASTLGTVLPLYGYTF. V is TRBV28 and J is TRBJ1-2; 7 bases fit TRBD1. Germline CDR1 is MDHEN and CDR2 is SYDVKM. The CDR3 length is 16 residues.

The J gene is TRBJ2-7, the V gene TRBV30; no definite D call. Germline V CDR1 and CDR2: GTSNPN, SVGIG (reference sequence). The V gene lost 5 bases and the J gene lost 2 bases, with 7 bases spanning the gap. The CDR3 extends over 11 amino acids. The CDR3 here is CAWGRAYEQYF. The CDR3 DNA follows: TGTGCCTGGGGCAGAGCCTACGAGCAGTACTTC.

This clone was picked up a small number of times. Other DNA sequences of this sample code for an identical CDR3. V usage is TRBV6-5 and J usage is TRBJ1-1; no reliable D call. This CDR3 is built from 13 residues. V was shortened by 3 bases and J by 5 bases, with 10 bases between the two germline ends. Germline V gene lookup returns CDR1 MNHEY and CDR2 SVGAGI. The CDR3 sequence: CASSYSGATEAFF. CDR3 DNA sequence: TGTGCCAGCAGTTATTCGGGCGCAACTGAAGCTTTCTTT.

CDR3 sequence: CASSPTRSTDTQYF. For the CDR3, the DNA is TGTGCCAGCTCACCAACCAGGAGCACAGATACGCAGTATTTT. The V call is TRBV18, the J call TRBJ2-3; no clear D gene. Germline V CDR1 and CDR2: KGHSH, LQKENI. The CDR3 extends over 14 amino acids. Trimming shortened V by 2 bases and J by 0 bases, and 6 bases separated the two germline ends.

CDR3 in amino acids: CASSYSRQTLGHGYTF. CDR3 bases: TGTGCCAGCAGTTACTCGAGGCAGACCCTGGGTCATGGCTACACCTTC. This chain links TRBV6-5 with TRBJ1-2; D not resolved. The CDR3 sequence is 16 residues long. Trimming removed 0 bases from V and 6 bases from J, with 17 bases in between. Germline V CDR1 and CDR2: MNHEY, SVGAGI.

This clone was counted between two and nine times. V usage is TRBV19 and J usage is TRBJ2-3, with 11 positions matching TRBD2. After removal of 4 bases from V and 6 bases from J, the junction contained 6 bases not matched to a gene. The CDR3 has 15 residues. Germline assignment: CDR1 LNHDA and CDR2 SQIVND (reference sequence). The CDR3 protein is CASSTLAGGPDTQYF. Written as DNA, the CDR3 is TGTGCCAGTAGTACCTTAGCGGGAGGGCCGGATACGCAGTATTTT.

The gene calls are TRBV3-1 (or the pseudogene TRBV3-2) and TRBJ2-7, with D unresolved. V lost 3 bases and J 0 bases, leaving 12 bases between the germline ends. CDR1 is LGHDT, CDR2 YNNKEL, per germline (reference sequence). The CDR3 has 15 amino acids. The CDR3, as DNA: TGTGCCAGCAGCCAGGGATTGGGCTACTCCTACGAGCAGTACTTC. Protein product: CASSQGLGYSYEQYF.

The chain recombines TRBV5-1 with TRBJ1-1; D is possibly TRBD1 (5 bases). The CDR3 contains 15 residues. The V gene lost 3 bases and the J gene lost 1 base, with 13 bases spanning the gap. The V gene's germline CDR1 is SGHRS and CDR2 YFSETQ. CDR3 nucleotide sequence: TGCGCCAGCAGCTCCCCGGGACGCCCGAACACTGAAGCTTTCTTT. Translated: CASSSPGRPNTEAFF.

The rearrangement joins TRBV7-9 to TRBJ2-3; D gene uncertain. Germline V CDR1 and CDR2: SEHNR, FQNEAQ (reference sequence). The CDR3 totals 13 residues. V shed 2 bases and J shed 6 bases, with 9 bases lying between them. DNA of the CDR3: TGTGCCAGCAGCTTACCGGGCGAGGATACGCAGTATTTT. Its protein product is CASSLPGEDTQYF.

This chain connects TRBV30 to TRBJ1-3; D is unresolved. Trimming pared 0 bases from V and 4 bases from J, leaving 4 bases between. The CDR3 covers 12 residues. Germline CDR1 GTSNPN, CDR2 SVGIG (reference sequence). The DNA of the CDR3 is TGTGCCTGGAGTGTACAGGGAAACACCATATATTTT. Translated, it gives CAWSVQGNTIYF.

This sequence joins TRBV24-1 and TRBJ2-3; possibly TRBD1 for D (5 bases). CDR1 KGHDR and CDR2 SFDVKD come from the germline V gene. The CDR3 length is 16 residues. The V end was cut by 2 bases, the J end by 1 base, with 12 bases between. The CDR3 DNA reads as TGTGCCACCAGTGATTCCAGGCGCAGGGGCACAGATACGCAGTATTTT. Translated, it gives CATSDSRRRGTDTQYF.

The chain links TRBV6-1 to TRBJ1-1; D is unclear. The CDR3 contains 15 residues. V was shortened by 2 bases and J by 0 bases, with 10 bases between the two germline ends. Germline CDR1 MNHNS, CDR2 SASEGT. This CDR3 reads CASSEIGWLNTEAFF. CDR3 coding DNA: TGTGCCAGCAGTGAAATTGGGTGGCTGAACACTGAAGCTTTCTTT.

The J gene is TRBJ2-7, the V gene TRBV27; D is unresolved. Germline assignment: CDR1 MNHEY and CDR2 SMNVEV (reference sequence). Trimming stripped 2 bases from V and 7 bases from J, with 15 bases between. This CDR3 spans 14 amino acids. The CDR3 DNA follows: TGTGCCAGCAGTTTAGGGCCTTCCCCGTGGGAGCAGTACTTC. This translates into CASSLGPSPWEQYF.

The chain recombines TRBV27 with TRBJ1-1, with D unclear. Germline CDR1 reads MNHEY; CDR2 reads SMNVEV (reference sequence). The CDR3 extends over 13 amino acids. V was trimmed by 5 bases and J by 4 bases, leaving 11 bases between them. CDR3 DNA: TGTGCCAGCAGTCCACACGGTGGCACTGAAGCTTTCTTT. Protein product: CASSPHGGTEAFF.